A selection of T cell receptor beta chains follows, all from one sample in a study of T cells in Graves' hyperthyroidism and ophthalmopathy. Each CDR3 protein gets one entry after TCRdb re-called the multiplex PCR reads with MiXCR. The table records about 640,000 distinct CDR3 sequences, about 14% of them present only once. The sample was blood. The receptor source for this set is a woman in her forties or fifties with Graves' ophthalmopathy. Both conserved end residues are part of each CDR3. The D gene is left open where the match is weak. Not all rows give a size; the values are once, few, many and, for expanded clones, a class.

J	V	D	size	CDR3	DNA
TRBJ2-1	TRBV7-3	TRBD2	many	CASSLTPTTSGHEQFF	TGTGCCAGCAGCTTAACCCCAACGACTAGCGGCCATGAGCAGTTCTTC
TRBJ2-7	TRBV7-9	TRBD1	many	CASSLARQGYEQYF	TGTGCCAGCAGCTTAGCGAGACAGGGCTACGAGCAGTACTTC
TRBJ1-5	TRBV3-1	NA	many	CASSHSSNQPQHF	TGTGCCAGCAGCCACAGCTCCAATCAGCCCCAGCATTTT
TRBJ1-1	TRBV12-3/TRBV12-4	TRBD1	many	CASRRRTGWGDTEAFF	TGTGCCAGCCGCCGGAGGACAGGTTGGGGCGACACTGAAGCTTTCTTT
TRBJ2-1	TRBV7-9	NA	NA	CASSSSHEQFF	TGTGCCAGCAGCTCCTCCCATGAGCAGTTCTTC
TRBJ2-3	TRBV11-2	TRBD2	NA	CASSGAGGPDTQYF	TGTGCCAGCAGCGGAGCGGGAGGCCCAGATACGCAGTATTTT
TRBJ2-7	TRBV29-1	TRBD1	NA	CSVGGRGYHEQYF	TGCAGCGTTGGGGGCAGGGGGTACCACGAGCAGTACTTC
TRBJ2-1	TRBV4-2	NA	NA	CASSVRDPQNEQFF	TGTGCCAGCAGCGTCCGGGACCCACAAAATGAGCAGTTCTTC
TRBJ2-7	TRBV6-1	NA	many	CASSPRDHSYEQYF	TGTGCCAGCAGTCCCCGGGACCATAGCTACGAGCAGTACTTC
TRBJ1-5	TRBV19	NA	NA	CASSNRGFSNQPQHF	TGTGCCAGTAGTAATCGGGGATTCAGCAATCAGCCCCAGCATTTT
TRBJ2-3	TRBV11-2	NA	NA	CASSLAFGGTDTQYF	TGTGCCAGCAGCTTAGCGTTCGGAGGAACAGATACGCAGTATTTT
TRBJ2-2	TRBV5-1	NA	many	CASSLARGSGAGELFF	TGCGCCAGCAGCTTGGCCAGAGGGAGTGGTGCCGGGGAGCTGTTTTTT
TRBJ1-2	TRBV20-1	TRBD1	NA	CSGPGTGGGYTF	TGCAGTGGTCCCGGGACAGGGGGCGGCTACACCTTC
TRBJ2-5	TRBV6-2/TRBV6-3	NA	many	CASSEFIQGQETQYF	TGTGCCAGCAGTGAATTCATACAGGGACAAGAGACCCAGTACTTC
TRBJ2-2	TRBV11-2	NA	many	CASSRTRQEPEFTGELFF	TGTGCCAGCAGCCGAACCCGACAGGAACCGGAATTCACCGGGGAGCTGTTTTTT
TRBJ2-7	TRBV15	NA	many	CATSTHAGGSYYEQYF	TGTGCCACCAGCACGCATGCCGGTGGATCTTACTACGAGCAGTACTTC
TRBJ1-2	TRBV28	NA	many	CASTSQGTRGYTF	TGTGCCAGCACCTCACAGGGAACGAGGGGGTACACCTTC
TRBJ1-5	TRBV12-3/TRBV12-4	TRBD1	few	CACSPIETGTGYVQPQHF	TGTGCCTGCAGCCCAATCGAAACCGGGACAGGATATGTTCAGCCCCAGCATTTT
TRBJ1-4	TRBV20-1	NA	NA	CSARSATATTNEKLFF	TGCAGTGCTAGAAGTGCGACTGCCACAACTAATGAAAAACTGTTTTTT
TRBJ1-5	TRBV29-1	NA	many	CSVEVLQLHSNQPQHF	TGCAGCGTTGAAGTACTACAGTTGCATAGCAATCAGCCCCAGCATTTT
TRBJ2-2	TRBV6-1	NA	NA	CASFVIGLAPNTGELFF	TGTGCCAGTTTTGTGATAGGGCTAGCGCCCAACACCGGGGAGCTGTTTTTT
TRBJ2-3	TRBV7-9	TRBD1	many	CASSLPTGIFTDTQYF	TGTGCCAGCAGCTTACCGACAGGGATCTTTACAGATACGCAGTATTTT
TRBJ2-7	TRBV3-1	NA	NA	CASSQVQGGEQYF	TGTGCCAGCAGCCAAGTACAGGGTGGCGAGCAGTACTTC
TRBJ2-7	TRBV6-2/TRBV6-3	NA	many	CASTRLSSYEQYF	TGTGCCAGCACCCGACTGTCTAGCTACGAGCAGTACTTC
TRBJ2-5	TRBV6-4	NA	NA	CASGEGYPATQYF	TGTGCCAGCGGGGAAGGTTACCCTGCGACCCAGTACTTC
TRBJ2-3	TRBV3-1	TRBD2	many	CASSQGLAGFWTDTQYF	TGTGCCAGCAGCCAAGGACTAGCGGGATTTTGGACAGATACGCAGTATTTT
TRBJ2-2	TRBV19	TRBD1	many	CASRLGTGAAGELFF	TGTGCCAGTAGACTCGGGACAGGGGCGGCCGGGGAGCTGTTTTTT
TRBJ2-3	TRBV24-1	TRBD1	NA	CATSDSRQGGNTDTQYF	TGTGCCACCAGTGATTCGAGACAGGGGGGTAACACAGATACGCAGTATTTT
TRBJ1-1	TRBV15	TRBD1	few	CATSRDRTNTEAFF	TGTGCCACCAGCCGGGACAGGACCAACACTGAAGCTTTCTTT
TRBJ1-1	TRBV6-4	NA	NA	CASSGQTNAEAFF	TGTGCCAGCAGTGGGCAAACGAACGCTGAAGCTTTCTTT
TRBJ2-4	TRBV7-9	TRBD1	few	CASSVPGQGGESKNIQYF	TGTGCCAGCAGCGTGCCGGGACAGGGAGGGGAGTCCAAAAACATTCAGTACTTC
TRBJ2-5	TRBV28	TRBD1	many	CASSGRDRGRRETQYF	TGTGCCAGCAGCGGCCGGGACAGGGGGCGACGAGAGACCCAGTACTTC
TRBJ2-6	TRBV28	NA	NA	CASRLTGSGANVLTF	TGTGCCAGCAGGCTTACGGGTTCTGGGGCCAACGTCCTGACTTTC
TRBJ2-3	TRBV12-3/TRBV12-4	TRBD2	many	CASSPLAGGVKSTDTQYF	TGTGCCAGCAGTCCGCTAGCGGGAGGAGTTAAAAGCACAGATACGCAGTATTTT
TRBJ2-3	TRBV28	TRBD2	NA	CASSPVGGGRADDTQYF	TGTGCCAGCAGTCCAGTCGGGGGCGGGAGGGCCGACGATACGCAGTATTTT
TRBJ2-7	TRBV27	TRBD1	many	CASSLTAGQGNSYEQYF	TGTGCCAGCAGTTTGACGGCGGGACAGGGTAACTCCTACGAGCAGTACTTC
TRBJ1-2	TRBV7-9	TRBD1	many	CASSTRDREVRGYTF	TGTGCCAGCAGCACCCGGGACAGGGAAGTCCGCGGCTACACCTTC
TRBJ2-7	TRBV20-1	TRBD1	NA	CSASGPGGYEQYF	TGCAGTGCTAGCGGCCCAGGGGGATACGAGCAGTACTTC
TRBJ2-1	TRBV28	NA	NA	CASSVWTASYNEQFF	TGTGCCAGCAGTGTCTGGACGGCCTCCTACAATGAGCAGTTCTTC
TRBJ2-1	TRBV6-9	TRBD1	NA	CASSYRDRVANEQFF	TGTGCCAGCAGTTACAGGGACAGGGTCGCCAATGAGCAGTTCTTC
TRBJ2-2	TRBV7-6	TRBD2	few	CASSLVPAGGTNTGELFF	TGTGCCAGCAGCTTAGTACCAGCGGGAGGGACGAACACCGGGGAGCTGTTTTTT
TRBJ2-2	TRBV12-3/TRBV12-4	NA	many	CASSYDPGELFF	TGTGCCAGCAGTTATGATCCCGGGGAGCTGTTTTTT
TRBJ2-3	TRBV7-9	NA	few	CASSVSGFKTTDTQYF	TGTGCCAGCAGCGTTAGCGGATTCAAGACCACAGATACGCAGTATTTT
TRBJ2-7	TRBV7-8	TRBD1	few	CASSLAQGVYYEQYF	TGTGCCAGCAGCCTAGCACAGGGGGTCTATTACGAGCAGTACTTC
TRBJ2-2	TRBV7-2	NA	many	CASSLGAGSGTGELFF	TGTGCCAGCAGCTTAGGGGCGGGATCGGGCACCGGGGAGCTGTTTTTT